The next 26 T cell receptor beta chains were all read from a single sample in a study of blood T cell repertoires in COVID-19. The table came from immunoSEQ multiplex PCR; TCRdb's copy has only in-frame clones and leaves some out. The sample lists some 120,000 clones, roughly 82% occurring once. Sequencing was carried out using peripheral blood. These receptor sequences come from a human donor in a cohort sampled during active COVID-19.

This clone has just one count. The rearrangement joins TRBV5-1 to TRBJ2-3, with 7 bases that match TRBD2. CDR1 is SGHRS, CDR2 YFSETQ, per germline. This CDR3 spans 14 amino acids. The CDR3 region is CAMRGRPRTDTQYF. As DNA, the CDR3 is TGCGCGATGCGGGGGAGGCCCCGCACAGATACGCAGTATTTT.

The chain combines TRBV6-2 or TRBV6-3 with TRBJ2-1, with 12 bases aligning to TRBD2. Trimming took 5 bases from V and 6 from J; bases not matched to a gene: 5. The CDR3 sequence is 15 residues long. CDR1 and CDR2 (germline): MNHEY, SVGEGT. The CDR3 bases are TGTGCCAGCAGTATCCTAGCGGGAGGGGGCAATGAGCAGTTCTTC. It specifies CASSILAGGGNEQFF.

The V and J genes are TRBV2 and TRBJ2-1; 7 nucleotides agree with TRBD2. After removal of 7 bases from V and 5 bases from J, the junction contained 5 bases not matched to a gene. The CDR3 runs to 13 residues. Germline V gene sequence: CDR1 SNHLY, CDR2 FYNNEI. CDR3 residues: CASTRERHNEQFF. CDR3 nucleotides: TGTGCCAGCACGCGGGAGCGCCACAATGAGCAGTTCTTC.

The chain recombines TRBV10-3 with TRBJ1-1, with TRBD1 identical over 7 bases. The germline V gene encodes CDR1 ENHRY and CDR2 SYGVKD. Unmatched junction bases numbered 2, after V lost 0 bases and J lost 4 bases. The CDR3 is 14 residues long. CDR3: CAISESSGGTEAFF. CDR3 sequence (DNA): TGTGCCATCAGTGAGTCTTCAGGGGGCACTGAAGCTTTCTTT.

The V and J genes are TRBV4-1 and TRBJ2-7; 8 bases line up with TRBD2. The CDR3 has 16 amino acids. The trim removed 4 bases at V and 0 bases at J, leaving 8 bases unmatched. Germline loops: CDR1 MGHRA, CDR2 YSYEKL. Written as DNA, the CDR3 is TGCGCCAGCAGCCCCCATAGCGGGGTTACCTCCTACGAGCAGTACTTC. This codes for CASSPHSGVTSYEQYF.

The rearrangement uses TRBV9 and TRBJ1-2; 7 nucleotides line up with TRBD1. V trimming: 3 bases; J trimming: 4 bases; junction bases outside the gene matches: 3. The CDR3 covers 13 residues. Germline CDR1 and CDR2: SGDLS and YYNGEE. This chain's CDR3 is CASSAGQAYGYTF. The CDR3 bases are TGTGCCAGCAGCGCCGGACAGGCCTATGGCTACACCTTC.

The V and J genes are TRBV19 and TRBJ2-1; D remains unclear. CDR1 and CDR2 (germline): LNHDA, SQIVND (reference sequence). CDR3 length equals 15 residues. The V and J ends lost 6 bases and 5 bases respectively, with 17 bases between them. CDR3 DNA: TGTGCCAGTAGAGCTATTGGCGGCTTGGACAATGAGCAGTTCTTC. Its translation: CASRAIGGLDNEQFF.

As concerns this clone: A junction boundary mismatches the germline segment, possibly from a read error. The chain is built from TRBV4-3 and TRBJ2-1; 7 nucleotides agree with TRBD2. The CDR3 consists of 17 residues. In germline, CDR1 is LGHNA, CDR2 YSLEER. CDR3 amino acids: CACSKDAGRPVYNEQFF. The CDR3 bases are TGCGCCTGCAGTAAAGACGCCGGGAGGCCGGTTTACAATGAGCAGTTCTTC.

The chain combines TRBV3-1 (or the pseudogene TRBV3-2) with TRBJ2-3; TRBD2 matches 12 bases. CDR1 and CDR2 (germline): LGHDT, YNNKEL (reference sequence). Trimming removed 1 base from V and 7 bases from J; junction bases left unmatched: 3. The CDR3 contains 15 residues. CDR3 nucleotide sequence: TGTGCCAGCAGCCAAGCTACTAGCGGGAGGTATACGCAGTATTTT. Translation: CASSQATSGRYTQYF.

CDR3: CASSLESTLPGEQYF. As DNA, the CDR3 is TGTGCCAGCAGCTTAGAGTCGACGCTCCCGGGGGAGCAGTACTTC. The chain couples TRBV7-2 to TRBJ2-7; D may be TRBD2 (5 bases). V was pared by 1 base and J by 7 bases, with 17 bases between. Germline V lookup: CDR1 SGHTA, CDR2 FQGNSA. The CDR3 totals 15 residues.

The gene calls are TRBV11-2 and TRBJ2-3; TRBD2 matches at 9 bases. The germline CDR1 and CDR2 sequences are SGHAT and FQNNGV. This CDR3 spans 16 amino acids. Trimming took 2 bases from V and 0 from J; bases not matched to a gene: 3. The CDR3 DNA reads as TGTGCCAGCAGCTTATGGCGGGAGGGGAGCACAGATACGCAGTATTTT. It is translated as CASSLWREGSTDTQYF.

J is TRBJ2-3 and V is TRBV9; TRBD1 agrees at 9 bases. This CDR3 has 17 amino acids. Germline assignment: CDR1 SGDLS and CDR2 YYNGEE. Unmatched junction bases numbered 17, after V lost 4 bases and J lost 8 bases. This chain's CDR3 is CASSHSNRDRAGGTQYF. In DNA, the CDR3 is TGTGCCAGCAGCCATTCCAACCGGGACAGGGCCGGGGGTACGCAGTATTTT.

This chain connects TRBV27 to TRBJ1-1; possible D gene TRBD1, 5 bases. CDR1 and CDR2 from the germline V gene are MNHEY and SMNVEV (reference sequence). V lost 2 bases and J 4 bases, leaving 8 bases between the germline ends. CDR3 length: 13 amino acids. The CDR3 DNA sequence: TGTGCCAGCAGTTTAACAGGTGGCACTGAAGCTTTCTTT. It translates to CASSLTGGTEAFF.

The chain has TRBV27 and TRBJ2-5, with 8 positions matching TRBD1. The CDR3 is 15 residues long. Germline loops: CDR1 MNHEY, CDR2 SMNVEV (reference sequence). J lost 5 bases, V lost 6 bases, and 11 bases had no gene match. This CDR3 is CASSPGTGWGETQYF. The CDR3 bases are TGTGCCAGCAGCCCAGGGACAGGCTGGGGGGAGACCCAGTACTTC.

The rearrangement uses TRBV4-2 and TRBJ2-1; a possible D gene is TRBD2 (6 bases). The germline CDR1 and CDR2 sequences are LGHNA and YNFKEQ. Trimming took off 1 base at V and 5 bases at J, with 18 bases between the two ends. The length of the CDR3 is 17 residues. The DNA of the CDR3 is TGTGCCAGCAGCCAAGGTGAAGGGAGGTTTAGGGACAATGAGCAGTTCTTC. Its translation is CASSQGEGRFRDNEQFF.

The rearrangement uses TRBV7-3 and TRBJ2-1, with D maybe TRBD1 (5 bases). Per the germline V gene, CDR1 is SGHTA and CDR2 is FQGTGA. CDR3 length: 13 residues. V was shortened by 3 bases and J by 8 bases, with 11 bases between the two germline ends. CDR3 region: CASSFRGWDEQFF. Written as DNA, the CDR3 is TGTGCCAGCAGCTTTAGGGGCTGGGATGAGCAGTTCTTC.

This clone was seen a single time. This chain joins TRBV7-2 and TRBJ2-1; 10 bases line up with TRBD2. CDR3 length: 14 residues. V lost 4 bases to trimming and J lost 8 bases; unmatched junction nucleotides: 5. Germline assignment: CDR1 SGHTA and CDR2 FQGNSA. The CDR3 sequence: CASSSQREGDEQFF. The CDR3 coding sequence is TGTGCCAGCAGCTCGCAGCGGGAGGGCGATGAGCAGTTCTTC.

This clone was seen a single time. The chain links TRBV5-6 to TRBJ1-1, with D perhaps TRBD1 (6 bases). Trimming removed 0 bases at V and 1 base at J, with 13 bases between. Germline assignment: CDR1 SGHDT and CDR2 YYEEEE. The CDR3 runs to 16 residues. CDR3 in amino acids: CASSLAGDNWNTEAFF. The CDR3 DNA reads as TGTGCCAGCAGCTTGGCCGGGGACAACTGGAACACTGAAGCTTTCTTT.

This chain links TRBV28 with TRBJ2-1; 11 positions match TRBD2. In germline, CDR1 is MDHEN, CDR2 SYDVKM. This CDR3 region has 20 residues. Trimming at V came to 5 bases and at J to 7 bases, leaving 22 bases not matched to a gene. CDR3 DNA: TGTGCCAGCAGTCCCCGTGGGACTAGCGGTGCTCTATCGCTGCATAATGAGCAGTTCTTC. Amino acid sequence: CASSPRGTSGALSLHNEQFF. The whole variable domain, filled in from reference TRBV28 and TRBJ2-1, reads DVKVTQSSRYLVKRTGEKVFLECVQDMDHENMFWYRQDPGLGLRLIYFSYDVKMKEKGDIPEGYSVSREKKERFSLILESASTNQTSMYLCASSPRGTSGALSLHNEQFFGPGTRLTVL.

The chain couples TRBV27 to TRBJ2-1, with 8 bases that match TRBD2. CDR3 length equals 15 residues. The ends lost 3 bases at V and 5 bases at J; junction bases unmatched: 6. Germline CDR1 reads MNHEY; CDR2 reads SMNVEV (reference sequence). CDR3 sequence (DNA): TGTGCCAGCAGTTTGCCGGGACTAGGGCACAATGAGCAGTTCTTC. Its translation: CASSLPGLGHNEQFF.

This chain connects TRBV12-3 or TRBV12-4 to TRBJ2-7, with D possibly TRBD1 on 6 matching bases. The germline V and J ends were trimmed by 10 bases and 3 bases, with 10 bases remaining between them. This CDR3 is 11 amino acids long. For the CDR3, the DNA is TGTGCCATCCGGACAGACTACGAGCAGTACTTC. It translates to CAIRTDYEQYF.

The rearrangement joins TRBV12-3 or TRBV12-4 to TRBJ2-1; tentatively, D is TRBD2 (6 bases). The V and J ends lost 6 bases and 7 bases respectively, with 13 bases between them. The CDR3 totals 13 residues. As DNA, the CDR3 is TGTGCCAGCAGGACTCAGACTAGGAATGAGCAGTTCTTC. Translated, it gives CASRTQTRNEQFF.

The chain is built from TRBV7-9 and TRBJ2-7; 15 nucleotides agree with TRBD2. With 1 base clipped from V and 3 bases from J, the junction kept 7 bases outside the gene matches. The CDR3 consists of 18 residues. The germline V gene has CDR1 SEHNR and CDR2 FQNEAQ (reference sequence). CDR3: CASSLGGTSGRQGYEQYF. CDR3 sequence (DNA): TGTGCCAGCAGCTTAGGGGGGACTAGCGGGAGGCAAGGCTACGAGCAGTACTTC.

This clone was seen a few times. CDR3 in DNA: TGTGCTGCGGGGGCCCCCTACGAGCAGTACTTC. Protein: CAAGAPYEQYF. The chain has TRBV30 and TRBJ2-7; D possibly corresponds to TRBD2 (7 bases). The germline V gene has CDR1 GTSNPN and CDR2 SVGIG (reference sequence). This CDR3 region has 11 residues.

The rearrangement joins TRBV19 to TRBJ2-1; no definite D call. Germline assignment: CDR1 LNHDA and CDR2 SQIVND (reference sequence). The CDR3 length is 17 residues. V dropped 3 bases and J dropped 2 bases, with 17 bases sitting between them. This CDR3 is CASSMNPSRSPYNEQFF. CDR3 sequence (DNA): TGTGCCAGTAGTATGAACCCGTCGCGGAGCCCCTACAATGAGCAGTTCTTC.

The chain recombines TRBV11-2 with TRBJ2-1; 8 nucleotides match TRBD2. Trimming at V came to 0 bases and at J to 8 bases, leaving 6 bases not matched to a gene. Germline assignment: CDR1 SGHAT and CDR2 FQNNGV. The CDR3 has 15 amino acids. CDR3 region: CASSLDRAGVYEQFF. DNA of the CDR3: TGTGCCAGCAGCTTAGACCGAGCGGGAGTATATGAGCAGTTCTTC.